These 5 T cell receptor beta chains share one sample of origin, sequenced in a study of technical replicates of blood from four donors. Sequencing was performed with immunoSEQ multiplex PCR; in TCRdb, only in-frame clones are kept and a portion is missing. The sample holds fewer than 85,000 clones; approximately 94% are singletons and the top ten take about 0.4%. What was sequenced was T cells isolated from PBMCs. These receptors all come from a human donor in good health.

The V and J genes are TRBV6-1 and TRBJ2-1; 7 bases agree with TRBD2. V was pared by 4 bases and J by 4 bases, with 16 bases of the junction left unmatched. The CDR3 has 18 amino acids. Germline V gives CDR1 MNHNS, CDR2 SASEGT. As DNA, the CDR3 is TGTGCCAGCAGTGTGTTGGTAGCGGGTGCAGCCTCTTACAATGAGCAGTTCTTC. It yields the protein CASSVLVAGAASYNEQFF.

The CDR3, as DNA: TGTGCCAGCACCACCCCGGGACTTTCCTCCTACGAGCAGTACTTC. Its protein is CASTTPGLSSYEQYF. The genes are TRBV11-2 and TRBJ2-7; perhaps TRBD2 as D (6 bases). V dropped 7 bases and J dropped 0 bases, with 16 bases sitting between them. Germline CDR1 and CDR2: SGHAT and FQNNGV. There are 15 residues in the CDR3.

The chain has TRBV9 and TRBJ1-2; TRBD1 matches 7 bases. Germline lookup yields CDR1 SGDLS and CDR2 YYNGEE. The CDR3 totals 17 residues. J was trimmed by 4 bases and V by 3 bases; bases with no gene match: 15. The CDR3 is CASSGPLTVEGAYGYTF. CDR3 nucleotides: TGTGCCAGCAGCGGACCGCTGACAGTGGAGGGGGCCTATGGCTACACCTTC. Based on the CDR3 plus reference TRBV9 and TRBJ1-2, the full variable domain is DSGVTQTPKHLITATGQRVTLRCSPRSGDLSVYWYQQSLDQGLQFLIQYYNGEERAKGNILERFSAQQFPDLHSELNLSSLELGDSALYFCASSGPLTVEGAYGYTFGSGTRLTVV.

J is TRBJ1-2 and V is TRBV30; D unclear. This CDR3 region has 13 residues. The ends were cut back, 8 bases at V and 3 bases at J, with 16 bases in the middle. Germline V gene lookup returns CDR1 GTSNPN and CDR2 SVGIG (reference sequence). CDR3 protein: CAGLFSPYYGYTF. The CDR3 DNA follows: TGTGCCGGACTGTTCTCGCCTTACTATGGCTACACCTTC.

The gene calls are TRBV9 and TRBJ2-3; TRBD1 aligns across 9 bases. In germline, CDR1 is SGDLS, CDR2 YYNGEE. The CDR3 extends over 16 amino acids. The V gene end was trimmed by 3 bases and the J gene end by 1 base; junction bases not matched to a gene: 6. The CDR3 sequence is CASSDWTGEGTDTQYF. In nucleotides, the CDR3 is TGTGCCAGCAGCGACTGGACAGGGGAGGGCACAGATACGCAGTATTTT. The full variable domain, completed using reference TRBV9 and TRBJ2-3, is DSGVTQTPKHLITATGQRVTLRCSPRSGDLSVYWYQQSLDQGLQFLIQYYNGEERAKGNILERFSAQQFPDLHSELNLSSLELGDSALYFCASSDWTGEGTDTQYFGPGTRLTVL.